This T cell receptor (beta chain) appears in the sequencing data of a study of cytomegalovirus exposure and HLA in healthy donors. These donors counted as nominally healthy when sampled, but unrecorded immune exposures were likely. The PCR ran on 60 Vbeta and 13 Jbeta primers. Libraries were prepared by immunoSEQ multiplex PCR; TCRdb keeps only in-frame clonotypes and omits some of them. In the table there are fewer than 200,000 clones, more than 80% of which are singletons. V lost 1 base to trimming and J lost 7 bases, with 14 bases between them. Germline lookup yields CDR1 SGHAT and CDR2 FQNNGV. The CDR3 totals 15 residues. This clone was seen only a few times. Its antigen is as yet unknown. Study findings and constraints: Among the most significant clusters, several appeared linked to common viral pathogens in a later analysis. For most TCR beta V segments, an earlier analysis put the productive rate at about 87% or about 30% of the time.

Sequenced input: PBMCs. This clonotype was sampled from a boy aged 10-17 years in good health and CMV-seronegative. This chain links TRBV11-2 with TRBJ2-1; maybe TRBD2 (6 bases). The CDR3 coding sequence is TGTGCCAGCAGCTTAGGTGTGGGACTTGGGAATGAGCAGTTCTTC. It translates to CASSLGVGLGNEQFF.